This note documents a single TCR beta chain sequence. Its antigen is unidentified. The CDR3 loop spans 16 amino acids. CDR1 and CDR2 from the germline V gene are MNHEY and SVGAGI. V was clipped by 0 bases and J by 5 bases, with 16 bases between them. PCR involved 60 Vbeta and 13 Jbeta primers. Sequencing used immunoSEQ multiplex PCR; TCRdb keeps in-frame clones, though not all of them. The sample spans over 100,000 clones; the ten largest clones claim 1.7%. This record belongs to a study of cytomegalovirus exposure and HLA in healthy donors. Study summary: Approximately 200 million T cells yielded fewer than 120 million unique TCR beta sequences in earlier analysis. Study-wide findings and caveats: Data from an earlier analysis indicated that most TCR beta V segments were productive either about 90% or about 30% of the time. In a later analysis, HLA-associated beta chains showed higher expansion and lower generation probabilities than comparable chains.

The receptor was isolated from a man aged 18 to 30 in good health and CMV-seronegative. The rearrangement links TRBV6-5 to TRBJ1-2; D is perhaps TRBD1 (5 bases). The specimen was PBMCs. CDR3 DNA sequence: TGTGCCAGCAGTTACTCGAAAATGGCGGGGGGATATGGCTACACCTTC. Its protein product is CASSYSKMAGGYGYTF.